This T cell receptor (beta chain) came from a study of blood T cells in healthy people across ages. The germline V gene has CDR1 SGDLS and CDR2 YYNGEE. Trimming removed 3 bases at V and 0 bases at J, with 16 bases between. This CDR3 spans 16 amino acids. Worth noting for this clonotype: The conserved phenylalanine or tryptophan normally closing the CDR3 is absent here, so this likely arose from a read error.

Together with a sample-barcoded 5' primer, a J-beta primer mix was included in a second PCR lasting about 7 to 11 cycles. Via MiXCR, TCRdb re-called the 5' RACE reads, giving one row per CDR3 protein. Seen here are hundreds of thousands of distinct CDR3 sequences, more than 45% observed once, and the top ten hold roughly 24%. The V and J genes are TRBV9 and TRBJ2-7; D ambiguous. The clonotype was recovered from a man at least 80 years old in good health. The material sequenced was blood. The CDR3 here is CASSDSVGPSSYEQYL. DNA for the CDR3: TGTGCCAGCAGCGATTCGGTAGGCCCCAGCTCCTACGAGCAGTACTTA.